This TCR beta chain was sequenced for a study of T-cell memory formation after mild COVID-19. Points from the study as a whole: Detection of some responders pre-infection suggested pre-existing cross-reactive memory T cells participated.

The 5'RACE method, run with constant-segment primers, produced TCR alpha and TCR beta cDNA libraries (carrying sample barcodes and UMIs). One entry per CDR3 protein results from TCRdb running MiXCR on the 5' RACE reads. This sample carries more than 85,000 distinct CDR3 sequences, 8.5% to 14% of them seen once, and the ten largest clones take roughly 40%. This clonotype was counted a few times. As yet, its antigen is unknown. Germline loops: CDR1 SGHVS, CDR2 FNYEAQ. J gave up 2 bases and V 5 bases, and 6 bases lay outside the gene matches. The CDR3 has 16 residues. This chain joins TRBV7-6 and TRBJ2-6, with 7 bases aligning to TRBD1. The origin of this receptor is a man younger than 35 who had mild COVID-19 (a few samples of this study predate the infection). Cell type and time point are not known. The sequenced sample was PBMCs or a T cell subset sorted from them (not recorded which). The CDR3 spells CASSPNDRAGANVLTF. In DNA form, the CDR3 reads TGTGCCAGCAGCCCAAATGACAGGGCTGGGGCCAACGTCCTGACTTTC.